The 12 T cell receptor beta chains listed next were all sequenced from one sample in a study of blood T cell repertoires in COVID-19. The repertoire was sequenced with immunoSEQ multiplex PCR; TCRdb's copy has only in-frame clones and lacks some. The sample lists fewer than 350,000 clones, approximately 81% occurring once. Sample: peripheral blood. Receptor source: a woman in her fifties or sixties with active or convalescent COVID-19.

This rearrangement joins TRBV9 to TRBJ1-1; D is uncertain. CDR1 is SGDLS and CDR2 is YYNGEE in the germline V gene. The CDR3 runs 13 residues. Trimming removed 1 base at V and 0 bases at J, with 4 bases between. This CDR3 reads CASSVRLNTEAFF. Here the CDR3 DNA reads TGTGCCAGCAGCGTACGGTTGAACACTGAAGCTTTCTTT.

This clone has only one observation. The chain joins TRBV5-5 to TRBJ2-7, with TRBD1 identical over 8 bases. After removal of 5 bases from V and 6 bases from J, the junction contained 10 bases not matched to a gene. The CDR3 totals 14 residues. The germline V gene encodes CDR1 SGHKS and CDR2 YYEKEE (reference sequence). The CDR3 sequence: CASSLTGQAGEQYF. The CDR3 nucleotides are TGTGCCAGCAGTCTGACGGGACAGGCGGGCGAGCAGTACTTC. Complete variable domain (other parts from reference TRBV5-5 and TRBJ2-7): DAGVTQSPTHLIKTRGQQVTLRCSPISGHKSVSWYQQVLGQGPQFIFQYYEKEERGRGNFPDRFSARQFPNYSSELNVNALLLGDSALYLCASSLTGQAGEQYFGPGTRLTVT.

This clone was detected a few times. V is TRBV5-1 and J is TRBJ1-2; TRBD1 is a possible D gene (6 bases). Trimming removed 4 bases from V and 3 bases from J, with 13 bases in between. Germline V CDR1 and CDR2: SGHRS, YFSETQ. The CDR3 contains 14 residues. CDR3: CASSQAGADYGYTF. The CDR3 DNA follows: TGCGCCAGCAGCCAAGCAGGGGCGGACTATGGCTACACCTTC.

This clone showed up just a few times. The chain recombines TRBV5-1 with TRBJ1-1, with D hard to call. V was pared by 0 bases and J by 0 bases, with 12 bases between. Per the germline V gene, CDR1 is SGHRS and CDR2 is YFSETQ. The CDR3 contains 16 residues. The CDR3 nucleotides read TGCGCCAGCAGCTTGGGGGTCAGGCTGATGAACACTGAAGCTTTCTTT. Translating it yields CASSLGVRLMNTEAFF.

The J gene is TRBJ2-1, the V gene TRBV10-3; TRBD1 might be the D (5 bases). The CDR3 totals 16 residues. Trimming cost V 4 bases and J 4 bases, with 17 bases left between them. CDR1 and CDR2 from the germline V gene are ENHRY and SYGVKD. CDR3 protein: CAISGGAGGAYNEQFF. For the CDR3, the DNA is TGTGCCATCAGTGGGGGCGCAGGTGGGGCTTACAATGAGCAGTTCTTC.

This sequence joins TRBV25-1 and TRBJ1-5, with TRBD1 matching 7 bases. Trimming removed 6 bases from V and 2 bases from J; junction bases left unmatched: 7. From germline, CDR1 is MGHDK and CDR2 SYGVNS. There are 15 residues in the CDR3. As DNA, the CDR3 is TGTGCCAGCAGGGCCCAGGGGGACGGCAATCAGCCCCAGCATTTT. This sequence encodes CASRAQGDGNQPQHF. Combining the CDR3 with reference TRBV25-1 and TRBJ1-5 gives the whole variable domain EADIYQTPRYLVIGTGKKITLECSQTMGHDKMYWYQQDPGMELHLIHYSYGVNSTEKGDLSSESTVSRIRTEHFPLTLESARPSHTSQYLCASRAQGDGNQPQHFGDGTRLSIL.

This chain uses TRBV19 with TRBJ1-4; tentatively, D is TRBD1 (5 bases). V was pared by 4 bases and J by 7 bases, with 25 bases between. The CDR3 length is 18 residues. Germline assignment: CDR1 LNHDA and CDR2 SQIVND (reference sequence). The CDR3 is CASSNPVEGNRLGEKLFF. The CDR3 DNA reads TGTGCCAGTAGTAATCCGGTGGAGGGGAATAGATTAGGTGAAAAACTGTTTTTT.

DNA for the CDR3: TGTGCCAGCACCGGACAGGGGAGAGGATCAGGCTACACCTTC. Its protein is CASTGQGRGSGYTF. This chain uses TRBV25-1 with TRBJ1-2, with 9 nucleotides matching TRBD1. Trimming at V came to 7 bases and at J to 8 bases, leaving 11 bases not matched to a gene. Looked up from germline, CDR1 is MGHDK and CDR2 is SYGVNS. CDR3 length equals 14 residues.

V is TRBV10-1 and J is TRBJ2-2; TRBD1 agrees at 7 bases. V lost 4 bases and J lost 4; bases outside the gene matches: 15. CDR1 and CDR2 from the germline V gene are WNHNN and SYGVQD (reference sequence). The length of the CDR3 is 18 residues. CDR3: CASSVFPTGSFFTGELFF. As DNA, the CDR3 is TGCGCCAGCAGTGTTTTTCCGACAGGGTCCTTTTTCACCGGGGAGCTGTTTTTT.

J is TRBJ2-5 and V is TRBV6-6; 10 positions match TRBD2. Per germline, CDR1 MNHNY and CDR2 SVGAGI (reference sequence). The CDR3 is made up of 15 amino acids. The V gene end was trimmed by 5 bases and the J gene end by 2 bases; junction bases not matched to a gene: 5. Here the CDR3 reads CASSDSGGPQETQYF. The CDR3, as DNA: TGTGCCAGCAGTGATAGCGGGGGGCCTCAAGAGACCCAGTACTTC.

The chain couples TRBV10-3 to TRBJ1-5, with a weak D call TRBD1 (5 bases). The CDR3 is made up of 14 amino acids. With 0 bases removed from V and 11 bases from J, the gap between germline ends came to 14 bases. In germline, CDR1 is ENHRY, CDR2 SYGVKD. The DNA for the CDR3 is TGTGCCATCAGTGAGTCGGCAAGGGACTCGACCCAGCATTTT. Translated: CAISESARDSTQHF.

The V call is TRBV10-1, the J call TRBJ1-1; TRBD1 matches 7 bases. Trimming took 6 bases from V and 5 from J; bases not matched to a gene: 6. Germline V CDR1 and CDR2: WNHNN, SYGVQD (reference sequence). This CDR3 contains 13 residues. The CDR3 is CASSRQGGTEAFF. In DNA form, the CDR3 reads TGCGCCAGCAGCAGACAGGGTGGGACTGAAGCTTTCTTT.